The present entry profiles one T cell receptor (beta chain) with its context. Trimming stripped 1 base from V and 4 bases from J, with 10 bases between. The CDR3 covers 14 residues. Germline V gives CDR1 MGHDK, CDR2 SYGVNS. TCRdb's table, derived via immunoSEQ multiplex PCR, lists solely in-frame clones and lacks some. This table has about 22,000 clones, 70% to 80% appearing once. The entry originates in a study of PD-1 blockade in classical Hodgkin lymphoma. Stated time point: cycle 4 day 1 (C4D1), after less than 7 weeks of nivolumab. Brentuximab vedotin exposure varied among the patients, all of whom had relapsed after autologous stem cell transplantation. With magnetic negative selection, CD4+ T cells were purified from PBMCs that had been thawed.

Sequenced here: CD4+ T cells from blood, sampled before the fourth cycle of nivolumab. The receptor was derived from a human donor with classical Hodgkin lymphoma. The chain links TRBV25-1 to TRBJ2-5; perhaps TRBD1 as D (5 bases). CDR3 sequence reads: CASSESIQGETQYF. Written as DNA, the CDR3 is TGTGCCAGCAGTGAATCCATCCAGGGAGAGACCCAGTACTTC. Filled out from reference TRBV25-1 and TRBJ2-5, the complete variable domain reads EADIYQTPRYLVIGTGKKITLECSQTMGHDKMYWYQQDPGMELHLIHYSYGVNSTEKGDLSSESTVSRIRTEHFPLTLESARPSHTSQYLCASSESIQGETQYFGPGTRLLVL.